This T cell receptor (beta chain) was observed in a study of blood T cell repertoires in COVID-19. Germline V lookup: CDR1 SGHTA, CDR2 FQGNSA. This CDR3 is 17 amino acids long. The V end lost 2 bases, the J end lost 1 base, and 17 bases lay between the germline ends. This clone was seen a handful of times. Measured with immunoSEQ multiplex PCR; TCRdb has only the in-frame clones, and not every one. This table holds roughly 180,000 clones, roughly 84% found once. Sequenced material: PBMCs or T cells enriched from blood (not recorded which). This chain joins TRBV7-2 and TRBJ1-2, with D possibly matching TRBD1 (6 bases). This sequence originates from a man aged 60 to 75 who had recovered from COVID-19. The CDR3 bases are TGTGCCAGCAGCTTACTTAGACAGGCCAACTATAACTATGGCTACACCTTC. It specifies CASSLLRQANYNYGYTF.